Presented here are 11 T cell receptor beta chains from one specimen sequenced in a study of blood T cell repertoires in COVID-19. The protocol was immunoSEQ multiplex PCR, while the TCRdb copy is restricted to in-frame clones and leaves out a portion. The sample records about 400,000 clones, around 90% being singletons. The sample consisted of PBMCs or T cells enriched from blood (not recorded which). The receptors stem from a woman between 35 and 50 years old with acute COVID-19.

This clone was counted a few times. The V call is TRBV2, the J call TRBJ2-7; perhaps TRBD1 as D (5 bases). The CDR3 runs 13 residues. V was cut by 5 bases and J by 4 bases, with 12 bases left in between. The germline V gene has CDR1 SNHLY and CDR2 FYNNEI. The CDR3 region is CASSPSPGYEQYF. CDR3 nucleotide sequence: TGTGCCAGCAGTCCGTCGCCAGGGTACGAGCAGTACTTC.

V gene TRBV5-8 combines with J gene TRBJ2-7, with D tentatively TRBD1 (5 bases). V was trimmed by 5 bases and J by 3 bases, leaving 9 bases between them. Germline lookup yields CDR1 SGHTS and CDR2 YDEGEE. The CDR3 contains 12 residues. Written as DNA, the CDR3 is TGTGCCAGCAGACCGGACATCTACGAGCAGTACTTC. This sequence encodes CASRPDIYEQYF.

The rearrangement uses TRBV2 and TRBJ2-7; 8 bases line up with TRBD1. V shed 7 bases, J shed 3 bases, and the junction held 11 bases outside the gene matches. The length of the CDR3 is 15 residues. The germline CDR1 and CDR2 sequences are SNHLY and FYNNEI. The CDR3 loop is CASTEARDRNYEQYF. CDR3 bases: TGTGCCAGCACCGAGGCCCGGGACAGGAACTACGAGCAGTACTTC.

V gene TRBV10-3 combines with J gene TRBJ2-4; D is uncertain. Deletions cut 0 bases from V and 8 bases from J, with 8 bases between. CDR3 length equals 13 residues. Germline CDR1 is ENHRY and CDR2 is SYGVKD. The CDR3 DNA follows: TGTGCCATCAGTGAGTCGGCGGAACACATTCAGTACTTC. It encodes CAISESAEHIQYF.

The CDR3 here is CASSYARQGLSYGYTF. In DNA form, the CDR3 reads TGTGCCAGCAGTTACGCCCGACAGGGGCTTTCCTATGGCTACACCTTC. The rearrangement joins TRBV6-5 to TRBJ1-2, with 8 positions matching TRBD1. The germline V gene has CDR1 MNHEY and CDR2 SVGAGI. The CDR3 totals 16 residues. Trimming at V came to 2 bases and at J to 4 bases, leaving 9 bases not matched to a gene.

V usage is TRBV7-8 and J usage is TRBJ1-3; a possible D gene is TRBD1 (6 bases). The germline CDR1 and CDR2 sequences are SGHVS and FQNEAQ. The CDR3 extends over 18 amino acids. The V end was cut by 2 bases, the J end by 0 bases, with 17 bases between. The CDR3 region is CASSLLDSSFSSGNTIYF. The CDR3 coding sequence is TGTGCCAGCAGCTTATTGGACAGTAGTTTCTCCTCTGGAAACACCATATATTTT.

This chain connects TRBV7-9 to TRBJ2-5; perhaps TRBD1 as D (5 bases). Trimming stripped 5 bases from V and 1 base from J, with 8 bases between. The CDR3 has 13 amino acids. Germline CDR1 SEHNR, CDR2 FQNEAQ (reference sequence). The CDR3 DNA is TGTGCCAGCAGCCGGACATTCCAAGAGACCCAGTACTTC. Amino acids: CASSRTFQETQYF.

A word on this clone: The same CDR3 can be traced to other DNA sequences in this sample. This chain uses TRBV19 with TRBJ1-1; 7 bases fit TRBD1. The CDR3 is made up of 15 amino acids. V dropped 5 bases and J dropped 2; count of bases not matched to a gene: 8. Germline V gene lookup returns CDR1 LNHDA and CDR2 SQIVND (reference sequence). The CDR3 protein is CASSPRQGGNTEAFF. CDR3 DNA: TGTGCCAGTAGTCCTCGACAGGGAGGAAACACTGAAGCTTTCTTT.

This chain joins TRBV11-3 and TRBJ2-3, with a possible D match to TRBD1 (5 bases). CDR3 size: 15 residues. V was trimmed by 2 bases and J by 3 bases, leaving 12 bases between them. From germline, CDR1 is SGHNT and CDR2 YENEEA. CDR3 in amino acids: CASSLRQGGTDTQYF. The CDR3 DNA reads as TGTGCCAGCAGCTTACGTCAGGGTGGAACAGATACGCAGTATTTT.

The V and J genes are TRBV2 and TRBJ1-1; the D is unclear. The CDR3 totals 14 residues. Per the germline V gene, CDR1 is SNHLY and CDR2 is FYNNEI. With 3 bases removed from V and 0 bases from J, the gap between germline ends came to 8 bases. In nucleotides, the CDR3 is TGTGCCAGCAGTGACAAGCGGGTGAACACTGAAGCTTTCTTT. It yields the protein CASSDKRVNTEAFF. Full variable domain (rest looked up from reference TRBV2 and TRBJ1-1): EPEVTQTPSHQVTQMGQEVILRCVPISNHLYFYWYRQILGQKVEFLVSFYNNEISEKSEIFDDQFSVERPDGSNFTLKIRSTKLEDSAMYFCASSDKRVNTEAFFGQGTRLTVV.

This clone occurred a few times. The rearrangement uses TRBV20-1 and TRBJ1-1; no reliable D call. From germline, CDR1 is DFQATT and CDR2 SNEGSKA (reference sequence). Trimming pared 3 bases from V and 10 bases from J, leaving 12 bases between. The CDR3 is 11 amino acids. CDR3: CSASIREGAFF. The DNA for the CDR3 is TGCAGTGCTAGTATCCGGGAAGGAGCTTTCTTT.